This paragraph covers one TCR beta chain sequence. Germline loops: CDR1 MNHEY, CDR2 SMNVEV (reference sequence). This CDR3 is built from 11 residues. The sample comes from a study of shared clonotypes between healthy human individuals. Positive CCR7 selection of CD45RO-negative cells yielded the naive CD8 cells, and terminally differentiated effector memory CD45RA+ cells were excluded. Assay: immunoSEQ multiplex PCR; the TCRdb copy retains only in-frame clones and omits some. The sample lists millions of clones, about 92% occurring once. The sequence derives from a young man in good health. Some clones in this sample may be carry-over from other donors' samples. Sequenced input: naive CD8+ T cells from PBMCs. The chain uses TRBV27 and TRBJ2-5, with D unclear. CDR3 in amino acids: CVRLEMGTQYF. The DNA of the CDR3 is TGTGTTCGCCTGGAGATGGGGACCCAGTACTTC.